This is a list of T cell receptor beta chains from one sample in a study of blood T cell repertoires in COVID-19. TCRdb keeps only in-frame clones here, not all; method: immunoSEQ multiplex PCR. The sample shows about 240,000 clones, roughly 88% of them seen only once. The sample consisted of peripheral blood. These receptors originate from an older man with acute or convalescent COVID-19. The CDR3 runs from the conserved cysteine through the conserved F or W. A D gene is named only where the DNA matches it firmly. Not every row has a clone size; where given, it reads once, few, many or a size class.

J: TRBJ2-5
V: TRBV6-5
D: .
size: once
CDR3: CASSYGQAETQYF
DNA: TGTGCCAGCAGTTATGGACAAGCGGAGACCCAGTACTTC

J: TRBJ1-4
V: TRBV6-4
D: .
size: .
CDR3: CASKKSANLWSEKLFF
DNA: TGTGCCAGCAAGAAGTCCGCTAACCTTTGGTCTGAAAAACTGTTTTTT

J: TRBJ1-1
V: TRBV29-1
D: TRBD1
size: .
CDR3: CSARSQGANTEAFF
DNA: TGCAGCGCCCGCTCACAGGGGGCGAACACTGAAGCTTTCTTT

J: TRBJ1-2
V: TRBV6-6
D: TRBD1
size: .
CDR3: CASSYDGTGGDGYTF
DNA: TGTGCCAGCAGTTACGACGGGACAGGGGGGGATGGCTACACCTTC

J: TRBJ1-6
V: TRBV7-2
D: .
size: few
CDR3: CASSLAGRHNSPLHF
DNA: TGTGCCAGCAGCTTAGCGGGGAGGCATAATTCACCCCTCCACTTT

J: TRBJ1-4
V: TRBV5-1
D: TRBD1
size: .
CDR3: CASSPGHRDRGPSLGKLFF
DNA: TGCGCCAGCAGCCCAGGGCACCGGGACAGGGGGCCCTCCCTGGGAAAACTGTTTTTT

J: TRBJ2-7
V: TRBV5-8
D: TRBD1
size: .
CDR3: CASSSRGTGRYEQYF
DNA: TGTGCCAGCAGCTCCAGGGGGACAGGGAGGTACGAGCAGTACTTC

J: TRBJ2-3
V: TRBV6-5
D: .
size: .
CDR3: CASSYSSYVPTQYF
DNA: TGTGCCAGCAGTTACTCGAGTTATGTGCCTACGCAGTATTTT

J: TRBJ2-7
V: TRBV5-1
D: .
size: .
CDR3: CASSLDGFQSGEQYF
DNA: TGCGCCAGCAGCTTGGATGGATTTCAATCGGGCGAGCAGTACTTC

J: TRBJ1-5
V: TRBV27
D: .
size: .
CDR3: CASSATETGSQPQHF
DNA: TGTGCCAGCAGTGCAACGGAGACGGGGAGTCAGCCCCAGCATTTT

J: TRBJ1-6
V: TRBV2
D: TRBD1
size: .
CDR3: CAGRRQGRSYNSPLHF
DNA: TGTGCCGGTCGAAGACAGGGACGGTCCTATAATTCACCCCTCCACTTT

J: TRBJ2-3
V: TRBV5-4
D: .
size: .
CDR3: CASRSSTDTQYF
DNA: TGTGCCAGCAGGTCTAGCACAGATACGCAGTATTTT

J: TRBJ1-3
V: TRBV2
D: .
size: .
CDR3: CASSEAWRETGNTIYF
DNA: TGTGCCAGCAGTGAAGCATGGAGGGAAACTGGAAACACCATATATTTT

J: TRBJ2-7
V: TRBV24-1
D: .
size: few
CDR3: CATSDNRNDKDEQYF
DNA: TGTGCCACCAGTGATAACCGAAACGACAAAGACGAGCAGTACTTC

J: TRBJ2-3
V: TRBV9
D: TRBD2
size: once
CDR3: CASSERLAGGPGDTQYF
DNA: TGTGCCAGCAGCGAGAGGCTAGCGGGAGGGCCGGGAGATACGCAGTATTTT

J: TRBJ1-2
V: TRBV4-3
D: .
size: .
CDR3: CASSQDRGRGNDYTF
DNA: TGCGCCAGCAGCCAAGATCGGGGCAGGGGAAACGACTACACCTTC

J: TRBJ1-1
V: TRBV27
D: TRBD1
size: once
CDR3: CASSLDRGGTEAFF
DNA: TGTGCCAGCAGTTTGGACAGGGGGGGGACTGAAGCTTTCTTT

J: TRBJ1-2
V: TRBV3-1/TRBV3-2
D: TRBD1
size: few
CDR3: CASSQIPGQGRGYTF
DNA: TGTGCCAGCAGCCAAATACCGGGACAGGGTCGCGGCTACACCTTC

J: TRBJ2-3
V: TRBV24-1
D: TRBD1
size: .
CDR3: CATSGGTGGPDTQYF
DNA: TGTGCCACCAGTGGAGGGACAGGGGGCCCTGATACGCAGTATTTT

J: TRBJ2-1
V: TRBV19
D: .
size: .
CDR3: CASSMPPRALSYNEQFF
DNA: TGTGCCAGTAGTATGCCCCCGAGGGCCCTTTCCTACAATGAGCAGTTCTTC

J: TRBJ2-3
V: TRBV5-1
D: .
size: .
CDR3: CASSLEVGGGITDTQYF
DNA: TGCGCCAGCAGCTTGGAGGTAGGCGGAGGGATCACAGATACGCAGTATTTT

J: TRBJ1-4
V: TRBV6-5
D: .
size: .
CDR3: CASRLTGRGDEKLFF
DNA: TGTGCCAGCAGATTAACAGGGAGGGGGGATGAAAAACTGTTTTTT

J: TRBJ1-2
V: TRBV3-1/TRBV3-2
D: .
size: .
CDR3: CASSLGGDYGYTF
DNA: TGTGCCAGCAGCCTAGGAGGGGACTATGGCTACACCTTC

J: TRBJ2-6
V: TRBV18
D: .
size: .
CDR3: CASSPQSGANVLTF
DNA: TGTGCCAGCTCCCCCCAGTCTGGGGCCAACGTCCTGACTTTC

J: TRBJ1-2
V: TRBV19
D: TRBD1
size: once
CDR3: CASSDRGGDGYTF
DNA: TGTGCCAGTAGCGACAGGGGCGGGGATGGCTACACCTTC

J: TRBJ2-7
V: TRBV6-1
D: .
size: .
CDR3: CASSERAEQYF
DNA: TGTGCCAGCAGTGAAAGAGCCGAGCAGTACTTC

J: TRBJ1-4
V: TRBV18
D: TRBD1
size: .
CDR3: CASSAGTGDPKLFF
DNA: TGTGCCAGCTCAGCCGGGACAGGGGACCCAAAACTGTTTTTT

J: TRBJ1-1
V: TRBV9
D: .
size: few
CDR3: CASSVGASNTEAFF
DNA: TGTGCCAGCAGCGTAGGTGCCAGTAACACTGAAGCTTTCTTT

J: TRBJ1-5
V: TRBV6-5
D: .
size: .
CDR3: CASSYSGQNQPQHF
DNA: TGTGCCAGCAGTTACTCCGGACAGAATCAGCCCCAGCATTTT

J: TRBJ1-2
V: TRBV28
D: TRBD1
size: .
CDR3: CASSLTGPAYGYTF
DNA: TGTGCCAGCAGTTTGACAGGGCCTGCCTATGGCTACACCTTC

J: TRBJ2-7
V: TRBV4-2
D: TRBD1
size: .
CDR3: CASSQGTGTYEQYF
DNA: TGTGCCAGCAGCCAAGGGACAGGCACCTACGAGCAGTACTTC